This T cell receptor beta chain was captured by sequencing in a study of blood T cells in healthy people across ages. Trimming removed 2 bases at V and 0 bases at J, with 8 bases between. Germline V gene sequence: CDR1 SGHTA, CDR2 FQGNSA. The CDR3 has 14 amino acids. A second roughly 6 to 11 cycle PCR used barcoded and J-beta primers. TCRdb redid the calling of the 5' RACE reads with MiXCR, one entry per CDR3 protein. Counted here are some 640,000 distinct CDR3 sequences, 49% occurring once; the ten biggest clones make up 30% to 40%. This clonotype was counted between two and nine times. This chain links TRBV7-2 with TRBJ2-7; a weak D match, TRBD2 (5 bases). The receptor comes from a woman aged 60-70 years in good health. The sample comprised blood. The CDR3 bases are TGTGCCAGCAGCTTACAAGCGGCCTCCTACGAGCAGTACTTC. It yields the protein CASSLQAASYEQYF.